This T cell receptor (beta chain) was retrieved from a study of T cell responses to AZD1222 COVID-19 vaccine. TCRdb's table, derived via immunoSEQ multiplex PCR, lists solely in-frame clones and lacks some. Of about 42,000 clones detected, approximately 88% appear once; the ten largest clones hold around a quarter. With V trimmed by 3 bases and J by 0 bases, 8 bases remained unmatched. Germline V gene data show CDR1 as SGHDN and CDR2 as FVKESK. CDR3 length: 17 residues. The rearrangement links TRBV14 to TRBJ2-3; 8 bases are a match to TRBD2. The sequenced sample was peripheral blood, obtained 28 days after the second AZD1222 dose. This clonotype originated in an adult who received the AZD1222 COVID-19 vaccine. CDR3 coding DNA: TGTGCCAGCAGCCACCCCGGCGGGGGGCCTAGCACAGATACGCAGTATTTT. It translates to CASSHPGGGPSTDTQYF.